A single sample gave rise to the 29 T cell receptor beta chains below, sequenced in a study of blood T cell repertoires in COVID-19. Produced via immunoSEQ multiplex PCR; TCRdb's table is partial and in-frame only. The table has fewer than 150,000 clones, 85% to 90% seen once; the top ten hold approximately 4.3%. Source material: peripheral blood. The receptors stem from a woman in her fifties or sixties with acute or convalescent COVID-19.

J is TRBJ1-4 and V is TRBV2; possibly TRBD1 for D (6 bases). CDR3 length: 15 residues. Trimming left V 4 bases short and J 6 bases short, with 15 bases between. Germline loops: CDR1 SNHLY, CDR2 FYNNEI. The CDR3 DNA reads TGTGCCAGCAGTGTGCAGGGGCAGAGGGATGAAAAACTGTTTTTT. The encoded protein is CASSVQGQRDEKLFF.

On this clone: Compared with germline, one end of the junction differs, possibly owing to a read error. V gene TRBV3-1 (or the pseudogene TRBV3-2) combines with J gene TRBJ2-2; tentative D call: TRBD2 (5 bases). CDR3 length equals 12 residues. Germline CDR1 reads LGHDT; CDR2 reads YNNKEL (reference sequence). DNA of the CDR3: TGTGCCAGCAGCCGATCCACCGGGGAGCTGCTTTTT. It codes for CASSRSTGELLF.

The chain employs TRBV24-1 and TRBJ2-2; 11 nucleotides align to TRBD1. This CDR3 is built from 18 residues. Germline V lookup: CDR1 KGHDR, CDR2 SFDVKD. After removal of 3 bases from V and 4 bases from J, the junction contained 9 bases not matched to a gene. As DNA, the CDR3 is TGTGCCACCAGTGATCCTCGGACAGGGGGCTTTCTCACCGGGGAGCTGTTTTTT. The encoded protein is CATSDPRTGGFLTGELFF.

The chain couples TRBV18 to TRBJ1-2, with 7 bases fitting TRBD1. CDR3 length: 13 amino acids. The germline CDR1 and CDR2 sequences are KGHSH and LQKENI. V gave up 5 bases and J gave up 6 bases; unmatched junction bases: 6. The CDR3 DNA reads as TGTGCCAGCTCAAGACAGGGAAGCGATGGCTACACCTTC. Amino acids: CASSRQGSDGYTF.

This clone was seen just once. This chain connects TRBV18 to TRBJ1-2, with 9 bases lining up with TRBD1. The length of the CDR3 is 15 residues. The germline gives CDR1 KGHSH, CDR2 LQKENI. Losses at the gene ends were 3 bases for V and 3 bases for J; bases not matched to a gene: 5. The CDR3 region is CASSPQGQGHYGYTF. CDR3 nucleotide sequence: TGTGCCAGCTCACCTCAGGGACAGGGACACTATGGCTACACCTTC.

The chain joins TRBV19 to TRBJ2-1, with TRBD2 as a possible D gene (6 bases). The CDR3 consists of 13 residues. Germline CDR1 reads LNHDA; CDR2 reads SQIVND (reference sequence). V was clipped by 4 bases and J by 10 bases, with 14 bases between them. CDR3 DNA: TGTGCCAGTAGTAAGGACCCTGGAGGGGAGCAGTTCTTC. Its protein product is CASSKDPGGEQFF.

The chain uses TRBV27 and TRBJ1-6, with D unresolved. Trimming shortened V by 10 bases and J by 0 bases, and 7 bases separated the two germline ends. The CDR3 sequence is 13 residues long. The V gene's germline CDR1 is MNHEY and CDR2 SMNVEV (reference sequence). Here the CDR3 reads CATRGSYNSPLHF. The DNA for the CDR3 is TGTGCCACCCGGGGCTCCTATAATTCACCCCTCCACTTT.

The J gene is TRBJ2-3, the V gene TRBV19, with 9 bases matching TRBD2. The V gene's germline CDR1 is LNHDA and CDR2 SQIVND (reference sequence). V was pared by 4 bases and J by 5 bases, with 7 bases of the junction left unmatched. This CDR3 region has 15 residues. CDR3 region: CASSTIAGVVDTQYF. CDR3 DNA sequence: TGTGCCAGTAGTACCATAGCGGGAGTAGTAGATACGCAGTATTTT.

The V gene is TRBV6-1, the J gene TRBJ1-3; TRBD1 matches at 9 bases. V was pared by 2 bases and J by 4 bases, with 3 bases of the junction left unmatched. Germline V gene data show CDR1 as MNHNS and CDR2 as SASEGT. This CDR3 comprises 15 residues. The CDR3 region has the DNA TGTGCCAGCAGTGAAATGACAGGGGGAGGAAACACCATATATTTT. Translated, it gives CASSEMTGGGNTIYF.

This clone was observed a single time. The gene calls are TRBV7-8 and TRBJ1-1; TRBD1 is a possible D gene (6 bases). CDR1 and CDR2 (germline): SGHVS, FQNEAQ. V dropped 7 bases and J dropped 3 bases, with 15 bases sitting between them. The CDR3 spans 14 residues. The CDR3 loop reads CASNPQGRDTEAFF. CDR3 in DNA: TGTGCCAGCAACCCCCAGGGGAGAGACACTGAAGCTTTCTTT.

V usage is TRBV30 and J usage is TRBJ1-2, with a possible D match to TRBD1 (5 bases). The CDR3 spans 12 residues. Trimming stripped 7 bases from V and 4 bases from J, with 13 bases between. Germline V lookup: CDR1 GTSNPN, CDR2 SVGIG (reference sequence). CDR3 region: CALTRDIYGYTF. DNA for the CDR3: TGTGCCTTAACCAGGGATATCTATGGCTACACCTTC.

The sample holds one count of this clone. The gene calls are TRBV12-5 and TRBJ2-1; 7 bases are a match to TRBD2. The V gene's germline CDR1 is LGHNT and CDR2 FRNRAP. Germline trimming cut 1 base from V and 8 bases from J; bases unmatched to any gene: 5. The CDR3 is 14 amino acids. The CDR3 loop is CASGLGLAVDEQFF. For the CDR3, the DNA is TGTGCTAGTGGTTTGGGACTAGCAGTCGATGAGCAGTTCTTC. The full variable domain, in which reference TRBV12-5 and TRBJ2-1 provide the parts outside the CDR3, is DARVTQTPRHKVTEMGQEVTMRCQPILGHNTVFWYRQTMMQGLELLAYFRNRAPLDDSGMPKDRFSAEMPDATLATLKIQPSEPRDSAVYFCASGLGLAVDEQFFGPGTRLTVL.

This clone was picked up one time. This sequence joins TRBV11-2 and TRBJ2-7; a possible D gene is TRBD1 (5 bases). V was pared by 2 bases and J by 9 bases, with 23 bases between. This CDR3 spans 16 amino acids. Germline CDR1 and CDR2: SGHAT and FQNNGV. CDR3 in DNA: TGTGCCAGCAGCTTACCACCTAGTCATCGAGAGCAGGGGCAGTACTTC. Translated: CASSLPPSHREQGQYF.

The chain uses TRBV3-1 (or the pseudogene TRBV3-2) and TRBJ1-2, with D uncertain. CDR1 is LGHDT, CDR2 YNNKEL, per germline (reference sequence). V was shortened by 7 bases and J by 2 bases, with 14 bases between the two germline ends. The CDR3 length is 14 residues. This CDR3 reads CASNTPGLNYGYTF. The DNA for the CDR3 is TGTGCCAGCAACACCCCGGGATTGAACTATGGCTACACCTTC.

The chain links TRBV21-1 to TRBJ1-3; TRBD1 is the table's D call, not checked against the DNA. TRBV21-1 is labeled a pseudogene. This CDR3 has 11 residues. DNA for the CDR3: TGTGCCATCGATAGGGACACGGCCCAAAGGTTT. Translation: CAIDRDTAQRF.

The genes are TRBV28 and TRBJ1-5, with TRBD1 matching 7 bases. The length of the CDR3 is 15 residues. In germline, CDR1 is MDHEN, CDR2 SYDVKM. V lost 5 bases, J lost 6 bases, and 10 bases stayed unmatched. CDR3 residues: CASSPHAGGGQPQHF. As DNA, the CDR3 is TGTGCCAGCAGTCCCCACGCAGGGGGAGGTCAGCCCCAGCATTTT.

The chain links TRBV21-1 to TRBJ1-5; the D call of TRBD1 is as the table states it, not checked on the DNA. TRBV21-1 constitutes a pseudogene. The CDR3 sequence is 16 residues long. CDR3 in DNA: TGTGCCAGCAGCAGAGTTCGACAGGGGGCGAATCAGCCCCAGCATTTT. This encodes CASSRVRQGANQPQHF.

The V gene is TRBV7-9, the J gene TRBJ2-5; no clear D. Deletions cut 6 bases from V and 5 bases from J, with 10 bases between. From germline, CDR1 is SEHNR and CDR2 FQNEAQ (reference sequence). The CDR3 consists of 12 residues. CDR3: CASSPTSETQYF. The CDR3, as DNA: TGTGCCAGCAGTCCCACGAGCGAGACCCAGTACTTC.

The rearrangement joins TRBV30 to TRBJ1-2, with 8 bases lining up with TRBD1. CDR1 GTSNPN and CDR2 SVGIG come from the germline V gene (reference sequence). CDR3 size: 12 residues. Trimming at V came to 5 bases and at J to 4 bases, leaving 3 bases not matched to a gene. CDR3 in DNA: TGTGCCTGGGGACAGGGAGTCTATGGCTACACCTTC. Translating gives CAWGQGVYGYTF.

CDR3 sequence: CASKNRGHTGELFF. CDR3 bases: TGTGCCAGCAAAAACAGGGGGCATACCGGGGAGCTGTTTTTT. The chain joins TRBV7-2 to TRBJ2-2; TRBD1 agrees at 9 bases. CDR3 length: 14 amino acids. CDR1 is SGHTA and CDR2 is FQGNSA in the germline V gene. V gave up 7 bases and J gave up 5 bases; unmatched junction bases: 5. Full variable domain (outside the CDR3, taken from reference TRBV7-2 and TRBJ2-2): GAGVSQSPSNKVTEKGKDVELRCDPISGHTALYWYRQSLGQGLEFLIYFQGNSAPDKSGLPSDRFSAERTGGSVSTLTIQRTQQEDSAVYLCASKNRGHTGELFFGEGSRLTVL.

V is TRBV19 and J is TRBJ2-5; D remains ambiguous. Germline V gene data show CDR1 as LNHDA and CDR2 as SQIVND (reference sequence). This CDR3 comprises 16 residues. Trimming took off 2 bases at V and 2 bases at J, with 15 bases between the two ends. The CDR3 reads CASSITRVTLQETQYF. Written as DNA, the CDR3 is TGTGCCAGTAGTATAACGCGAGTTACTCTTCAAGAGACCCAGTACTTC.

The chain joins TRBV12-3 or TRBV12-4 to TRBJ1-5; no clear D gene. Between the trimmed V and J ends, which lost 6 bases and 4 bases, there was a span of 10 bases. The CDR3 is made up of 13 amino acids. The chain's CDR3 is CASSTDLNQPQHF. As DNA, the CDR3 is TGTGCCAGCAGCACGGACTTGAATCAGCCCCAGCATTTT.

The genes are TRBV5-4 and TRBJ1-3, with D perhaps TRBD1 (5 bases). The germline CDR1 and CDR2 sequences are SGHNT and YYREEE (reference sequence). The V and J ends lost 1 base and 2 bases respectively, with 10 bases between them. This CDR3 is 15 amino acids long. CDR3 region: CASSLISGPGNTIYF. The DNA of the CDR3 is TGTGCCAGCAGCTTGATCTCAGGGCCTGGAAACACCATATATTTT.

The chain is built from TRBV24-1 and TRBJ1-4, with a possible D match to TRBD1 (5 bases). Germline V gives CDR1 KGHDR, CDR2 SFDVKD. This CDR3 region has 15 residues. Trimming stripped 3 bases from V and 3 bases from J, with 10 bases between. The CDR3 here is CATSDPGVSNEKLFF. The DNA for the CDR3 is TGTGCCACCAGTGATCCGGGGGTGTCTAATGAAAAACTGTTTTTT.

This sequence joins TRBV5-7 and TRBJ1-1, with D unclear. TRBV5-7 is treated as an ORF (open reading frame) with a function not yet certain. CDR3 size: 12 residues. V lost 2 bases and J lost 5, with 7 bases in between. The CDR3, as DNA: TGTGCCAGCAGCTTTAGTAATACTGAAGCTTTCTTT. Protein sequence: CASSFSNTEAFF.

The J gene is TRBJ2-7, the V gene TRBV7-9, with unresolved D. Germline values: CDR1 SEHNR, CDR2 FQNEAQ (reference sequence). The CDR3 has 14 amino acids. The V and J ends lost 1 base and 1 base respectively, with 8 bases between them. The CDR3 bases are TGTGCCAGCAGCTTAGGTGTACAGTCCTACGAGCAGTACTTC. The encoded protein is CASSLGVQSYEQYF. The full variable domain, in which reference TRBV7-9 and TRBJ2-7 provide the parts outside the CDR3, is DTGVSQNPRHKITKRGQNVTFRCDPISEHNRLYWYRQTLGQGPEFLTYFQNEAQLEKSRLLSDRFSAERPKGSFSTLEIQRTEQGDSAMYLCASSLGVQSYEQYFGPGTRLTVT.

This chain links TRBV29-1 with TRBJ2-5; D may be TRBD1 (6 bases). The CDR3 has 13 amino acids. V dropped 5 bases and J dropped 5 bases, with 15 bases sitting between them. Germline V CDR1 and CDR2: SQVTM, ANQGSEA. The CDR3 loop reads CSVLAGDRETQYF. In DNA form, the CDR3 reads TGCAGCGTTCTGGCAGGGGATCGCGAGACCCAGTACTTC.

This chain joins TRBV6-1 and TRBJ1-6; 11 nucleotides align to TRBD1. This CDR3 region has 21 residues. Germline values: CDR1 MNHNS, CDR2 SASEGT. The V segment lost 0 bases and the J segment 7 bases; nucleotides outside the gene matches: 17. CDR3 protein: CASSEASYRDRGIIRNSPLHF. CDR3 bases: TGTGCCAGCAGTGAAGCTTCGTACCGGGACAGGGGGATAATTAGGAATTCACCCCTCCACTTT.

The V gene is TRBV28, the J gene TRBJ1-2; D not certain. CDR3 length: 12 residues. The V gene's germline CDR1 is MDHEN and CDR2 SYDVKM. The V and J ends lost 11 bases and 4 bases respectively, with 14 bases between them. For the CDR3, the DNA is TGTGCCGGAAGGAGTCAAAGCTATGGCTACACCTTC. Translating it yields CAGRSQSYGYTF.